The source of this T cell receptor (beta chain) is a study of radiation and T cells in renal cell carcinoma. CDR3 length: 17 amino acids. The germline V gene encodes CDR1 SGHRS and CDR2 YFSETQ. Trimming shortened V by 4 bases and J by 1 base, and 20 bases separated the two germline ends. Sample time point: baseline pretreatment blood. Treatment defined: 15 Gy SBRT to primary tumor, nephrectomy 4 weeks later. The data were produced by immunoSEQ multiplex PCR, yet TCRdb's version contains in-frame clones alone and is incomplete. The sample lists approximately 120,000 clones, approximately 82% seen once, with around 3% in the top ten.

The sequence derives from a woman aged 60-75 years with renal cell carcinoma. This specimen consisted of blood, obtained from a patient whose treatment included radiotherapy and nephrectomy. The V gene is TRBV5-1, the J gene TRBJ1-1; no definite D call. The CDR3 protein is CASSLDTLRRGNTEAFF. For the CDR3, the DNA is TGCGCCAGCAGCCTCGACACCCTCAGAAGAGGGAACACTGAAGCTTTCTTT.